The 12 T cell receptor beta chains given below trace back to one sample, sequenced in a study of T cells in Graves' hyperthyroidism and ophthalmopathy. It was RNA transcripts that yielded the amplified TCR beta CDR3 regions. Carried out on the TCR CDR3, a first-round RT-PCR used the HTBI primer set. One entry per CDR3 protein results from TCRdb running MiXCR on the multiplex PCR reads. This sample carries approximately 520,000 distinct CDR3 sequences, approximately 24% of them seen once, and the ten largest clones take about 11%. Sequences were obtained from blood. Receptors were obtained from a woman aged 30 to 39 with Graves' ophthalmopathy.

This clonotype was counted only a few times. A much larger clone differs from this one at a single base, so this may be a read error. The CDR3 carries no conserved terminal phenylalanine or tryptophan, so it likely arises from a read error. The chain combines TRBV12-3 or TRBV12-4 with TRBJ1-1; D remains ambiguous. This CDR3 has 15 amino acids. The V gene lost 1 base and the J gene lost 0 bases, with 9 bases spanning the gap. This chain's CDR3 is CASSLVEGVNTEAFL. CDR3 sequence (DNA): TGTGCCAGCAGTTTAGTCGAGGGAGTGAACACTGAAGCTTTCCTT.

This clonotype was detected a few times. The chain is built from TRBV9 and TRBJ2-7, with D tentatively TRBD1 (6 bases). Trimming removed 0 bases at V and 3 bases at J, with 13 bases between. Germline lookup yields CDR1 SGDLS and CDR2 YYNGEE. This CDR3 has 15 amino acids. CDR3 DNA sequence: TGTGCCAGCAGCGTAGGGCAGGGGCCCTTCTACGAGCAGTACTTC. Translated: CASSVGQGPFYEQYF.

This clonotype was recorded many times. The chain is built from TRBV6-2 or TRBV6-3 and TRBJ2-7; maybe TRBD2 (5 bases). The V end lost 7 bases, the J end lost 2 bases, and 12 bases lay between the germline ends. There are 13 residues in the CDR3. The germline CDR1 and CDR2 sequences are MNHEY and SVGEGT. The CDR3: CASTLGGPYEQYF. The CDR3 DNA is TGTGCCAGCACCTTGGGCGGGCCCTACGAGCAGTACTTC.

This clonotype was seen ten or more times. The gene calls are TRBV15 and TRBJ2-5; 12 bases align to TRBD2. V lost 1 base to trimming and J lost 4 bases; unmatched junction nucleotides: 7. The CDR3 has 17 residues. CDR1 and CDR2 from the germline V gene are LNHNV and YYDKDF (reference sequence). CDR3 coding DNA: TGTGCCACCAGCAGAGGCCCTACTAGCGGGGGGCGAGAGACCCAGTACTTC. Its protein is CATSRGPTSGGRETQYF.

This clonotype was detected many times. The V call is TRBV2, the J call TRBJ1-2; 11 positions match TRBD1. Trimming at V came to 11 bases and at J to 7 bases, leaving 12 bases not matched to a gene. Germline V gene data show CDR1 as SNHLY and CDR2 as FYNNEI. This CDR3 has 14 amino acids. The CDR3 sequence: CAGGNGQGAAGYTF. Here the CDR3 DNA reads TGTGCCGGGGGCAACGGACAGGGGGCAGCTGGCTACACCTTC.

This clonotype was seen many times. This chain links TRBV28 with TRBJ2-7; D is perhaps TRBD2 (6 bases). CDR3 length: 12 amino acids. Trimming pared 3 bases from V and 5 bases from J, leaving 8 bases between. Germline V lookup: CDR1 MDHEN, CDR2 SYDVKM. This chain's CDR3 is CASSFWRDEQYF. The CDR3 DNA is TGTGCCAGCAGTTTTTGGAGGGACGAGCAGTACTTC.

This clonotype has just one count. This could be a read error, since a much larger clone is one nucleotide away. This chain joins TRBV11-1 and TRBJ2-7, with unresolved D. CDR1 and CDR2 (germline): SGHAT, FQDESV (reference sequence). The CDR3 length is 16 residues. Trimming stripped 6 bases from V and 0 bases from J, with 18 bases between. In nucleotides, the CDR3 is TGTGCCAGCAGGGTTCAGGCAGGCTCCTCCTCCTACGAGCAGTACTTC. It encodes CASRVQAGSSSYEQYF.

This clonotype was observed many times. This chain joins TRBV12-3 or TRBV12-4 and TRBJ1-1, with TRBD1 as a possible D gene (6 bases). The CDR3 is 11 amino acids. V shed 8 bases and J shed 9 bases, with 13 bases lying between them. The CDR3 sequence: CASGTTGKAFF. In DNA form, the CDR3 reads TGTGCCAGCGGGACAACAGGGAAAGCTTTCTTT.

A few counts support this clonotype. CDR3 coding DNA: TGTGCCAGCAGCCAAGACGACAGGGAAGAGACCCAGTACTTC. Translation gives CASSQDDREETQYF. This chain uses TRBV3-1 with TRBJ2-5, with 7 bases matching TRBD1. J gave up 3 bases and V 0 bases, and 1 base lay outside the gene matches. CDR1 and CDR2 from the germline V gene are LGHDT and YNNKEL (reference sequence). This CDR3 comprises 14 residues.

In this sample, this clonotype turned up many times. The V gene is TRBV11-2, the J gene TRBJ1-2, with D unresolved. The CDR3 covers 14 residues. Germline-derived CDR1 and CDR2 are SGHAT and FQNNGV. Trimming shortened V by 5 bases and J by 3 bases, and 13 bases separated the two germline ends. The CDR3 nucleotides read TGTGCCAGCAGCCAATCGAAAGAGGACTATGGCTACACCTTC. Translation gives CASSQSKEDYGYTF.

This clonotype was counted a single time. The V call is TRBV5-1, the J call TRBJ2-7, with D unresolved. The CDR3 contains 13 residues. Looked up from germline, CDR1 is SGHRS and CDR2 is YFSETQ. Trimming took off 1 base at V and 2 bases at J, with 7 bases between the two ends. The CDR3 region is CASSLSQAYEQYF. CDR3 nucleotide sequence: TGCGCCAGCAGCTTGTCACAAGCCTACGAGCAGTACTTC.

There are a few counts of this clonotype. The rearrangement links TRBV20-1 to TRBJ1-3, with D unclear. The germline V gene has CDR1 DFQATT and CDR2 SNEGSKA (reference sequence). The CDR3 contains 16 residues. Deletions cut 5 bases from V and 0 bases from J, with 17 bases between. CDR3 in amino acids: CSALRTAAFSGNTIYF. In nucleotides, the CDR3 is TGCAGTGCTCTAAGGACGGCTGCATTCTCTGGAAACACCATATATTTT.